This record covers a single T cell receptor beta chain. The target antigen is unknown. This record belongs to a study of T cell repertoires in ileal Crohn's disease. Study-wide results and caveats: All patients with clonality above 26.8% had endoscopic recurrence.

Data came from immunoSEQ multiplex PCR; TCRdb stores just in-frame clones and leaves some out. The repertoire has 9,400 or so clones, approximately 78% of them found once; the top ten carry 15% to 20%. Time point described: neoterminal ileum biopsy at postoperative endoscopy, about 6 months after surgery. Eligibility required adulthood, ileal or ileocolonic Crohn's disease and indicated ileocolonic resection. The sample comprised ileal tissue. The origin of this receptor is an adult with Crohn's disease.

CDR3 bases: TGTGCCAGCAGCCGACCTAGGGGCCTAGAGCAGTACTTC. Its protein product is CASSRPRGLEQYF. The V call is TRBV5-6, the J call TRBJ2-7, with D possibly TRBD1 on 5 matching bases. The germline gives CDR1 SGHDT, CDR2 YYEEEE. The CDR3 length is 13 residues. The V end lost 4 bases, the J end lost 7 bases, and 15 bases lay between the germline ends.